A selection of T cell receptor beta chains follows, all from one sample in a study of blood T cell repertoires in COVID-19. The table came from immunoSEQ multiplex PCR; TCRdb's copy has only in-frame clones and leaves some out. The table lists fewer than 60,000 clones, roughly 87% of them singletons. Sequencing was done on a sample of peripheral blood. Receptor source: a human donor with acute or convalescent COVID-19. The donor label of this sample is uncertain. CDR3s include the opening cysteine and the closing phenylalanine or tryptophan. A D gene is named only where the DNA matches it firmly. Clone sizes are given selectively: once, few, many, or a class where the clone is expanded.

clone_size	d_call	j_call	cdr3_length	v_call	cdr3_nt	cdr3_aa
NA	NA	TRBJ2-3	15	TRBV3-1/TRBV3-2	TGTGCCAGCAGCCAAGATTGGGGGGGCACAGATACGCAGTATTTT	CASSQDWGGTDTQYF
NA	TRBD1	TRBJ1-1	15	TRBV6-5	TGTGCCAGCATGGGAGCCGGGACAGGGTACACTGAAGCTTTCTTT	CASMGAGTGYTEAFF
NA	TRBD1	TRBJ1-1	15	TRBV2	TGTGCCAGCAGGGCAAGCCAGGGGGCCGACACTGAAGCTTTCTTT	CASRASQGADTEAFF
few	NA	TRBJ1-6	14	TRBV5-5	TGTGCCAGCAACCCAGGGGTCTATAATTCACCCCTCCACTTT	CASNPGVYNSPLHF
few	TRBD1	TRBJ1-2	11	TRBV3-1/TRBV3-2	TGTGCCAGCAGCACAGGGGGCGGCTACACCTTC	CASSTGGGYTF
NA	TRBD1	TRBJ1-1	14	TRBV2	TGTGCCAGCAGGGTACAGGGGGCAGGGACTGAAGCTTTCTTT	CASRVQGAGTEAFF
NA	NA	TRBJ1-5	15	TRBV28	TGTGCCAGCAGTTTGTTAGGGGGATCTCGGCAGCCCCAGCATTTT	CASSLLGGSRQPQHF
NA	TRBD1	TRBJ1-5	15	TRBV3-1/TRBV3-2	TGTGCCAGCAGCCGGGGGACAGGGAGAGAACAGCCCCAGCATTTT	CASSRGTGREQPQHF
NA	TRBD1	TRBJ2-3	15	TRBV11-1	TGTGCCAGCAGCTTCATGACAGGGGGCGGAGATACGCAGTATTTT	CASSFMTGGGDTQYF
NA	NA	TRBJ1-5	16	TRBV28	TGTGCCAGCAGCCGCCCAGTAGGGGGAGGCAATCAGCCCCAGCATTTT	CASSRPVGGGNQPQHF
NA	TRBD1	TRBJ1-1	12	TRBV19	TGTGCCAGTAGTATACAGGGGGCTGAAGCTTTCTTT	CASSIQGAEAFF
NA	NA	TRBJ1-6	15	TRBV7-9	TGTGCCAGCAGCTTAGTACAGCGAGGGAATTCACCCCTCCACTTT	CASSLVQRGNSPLHF
NA	NA	TRBJ2-2	14	TRBV24-1	TGTGCCACCTCCCTTAACGGTGGCACCGGGGAGCTGTTTTTT	CATSLNGGTGELFF
NA	TRBD2	TRBJ2-4	15	TRBV19	TGTGCCAGTAGTATTAGCGGGAGTGGGGGAAACATTCAGTACTTC	CASSISGSGGNIQYF
NA	NA	TRBJ1-5	13	TRBV19	TGTGCCAGTAGCAACAGGGAACATCAGCCCCAGCATTTT	CASSNREHQPQHF
once	NA	TRBJ1-1	16	TRBV27	TGTGCCAGCAGTTTTAGGCTTGCCTATGCGGCCAATGAAGCTTTCTTT	CASSFRLAYAANEAFF
NA	NA	TRBJ2-1	14	TRBV9	TGTGCCAGCAGCGTATTGGGCTTAAACAATGAGCAGTTCTTC	CASSVLGLNNEQFF
NA	NA	TRBJ1-2	15	TRBV18	TGTGCCAGCTCTCGGGAGGGGTCCGCCCGCTATGGCTACACCTTC	CASSREGSARYGYTF
NA	TRBD2	TRBJ2-2	18	TRBV5-4	TGTGCCAGCAGCTGGGGGACTAGCGGGAGTCTAGGCACCGGGGAGCTGTTTTTT	CASSWGTSGSLGTGELFF
NA	NA	TRBJ1-5	13	TRBV24-1	TGTGCCACCAGTCGGGGTAGCAATCAGCCCCAGCATTTT	CATSRGSNQPQHF
NA	TRBD2	TRBJ2-7	15	TRBV10-3	TGTGCCATCAGTATCCTACCGGGGGGGGCCCACGAGCAGTACTTC	CAISILPGGAHEQYF
NA	NA	TRBJ2-4	12	TRBV7-2	TGTGCCAGCAGCCAAAGTAGTTCCATTCAGTACTTC	CASSQSSSIQYF
NA	TRBD1	TRBJ2-1	14	TRBV4-1	TGCGCCAGCAGCCACCAGACAGGGTACAATGAGCAGTTCTTC	CASSHQTGYNEQFF
NA	NA	TRBJ1-4	15	TRBV2	TGTGCCAGCAGTCGGGGGGGGCCCCTTAATGAAAAACTGTTTTTT	CASSRGGPLNEKLFF
NA	TRBD2	TRBJ2-2	18	TRBV9	TGTGCCAGCAGCGCCCAAATCATCGGGACTACCTACACCGGGGAGCTGTTTTTT	CASSAQIIGTTYTGELFF
few	TRBD1	TRBJ1-5	15	TRBV7-6	TGTGCCAGCAGCTTAGAACAGGGGTTCAATCAGCCCCAGCATTTT	CASSLEQGFNQPQHF
NA	NA	TRBJ2-5	14	TRBV19	TGTGCCAGTAGTACCCAAGGAGGACAAGAGACCCAGTACTTC	CASSTQGGQETQYF
NA	TRBD1	TRBJ1-1	17	TRBV5-1	TGCGCCAGCAGCAAATCCGGGACAGGCATCATGAACACTGAAGCTTTCTTT	CASSKSGTGIMNTEAFF
once	NA	TRBJ2-3	15	TRBV11-3	TGTGCCAGCAGCTTAAGGACACAGGGAGAAGATACGCAGTATTTT	CASSLRTQGEDTQYF
once	NA	TRBJ1-5	15	TRBV2	TGTGCCAGCAGTGCCCCCAGATATAGCAATCAGCCCCAGCATTTT	CASSAPRYSNQPQHF
NA	NA	TRBJ2-3	12	TRBV7-2	TGTGCCAGCAGCTTACTACTAAATACGCAGTATTTT	CASSLLLNTQYF
NA	NA	TRBJ2-7	15	TRBV11-2	TGTGCCAGCAGCTTAGTCAGGAGGGGCTCCTACGAGCAGTACTTC	CASSLVRRGSYEQYF
NA	NA	TRBJ1-6	14	TRBV6-5	TGTGCCAGCAGATCCGGGACGGGGGGCTCACCCCTCCACTTT	CASRSGTGGSPLHF
NA	NA	TRBJ2-2	15	TRBV9	TGTGCCAGCAGCGTAGTAGCTAGCGCCACCGGGGAGCTGTTTTTT	CASSVVASATGELFF
NA	NA	TRBJ2-6	17	TRBV18	TGTGCCAGCTCGCAAAACACCGTCTCCTCTGGGGCCAACGTCCTGACTTTC	CASSQNTVSSGANVLTF
NA	TRBD2	TRBJ2-5	16	TRBV19	TGTGCCAGTAGTACGCCACCGGGACTAGCTTCCGAGACCCAGTACTTC	CASSTPPGLASETQYF
NA	NA	TRBJ1-2	14	TRBV2	TGTGCCAGCAGTTTTGCACTGGGGGGGACTGGCTACACCTTC	CASSFALGGTGYTF
NA	NA	TRBJ1-2	13	TRBV2	TGTGCCAGCAGTGAAAACCGGTCCTATGGCTACACCTTC	CASSENRSYGYTF
few	NA	TRBJ1-1	14	TRBV29-1	TGCAGCGTCCCCCTGGGGGCAGGGCAGTCTGAAGCTTTCTTT	CSVPLGAGQSEAFF
NA	NA	TRBJ2-7	14	TRBV15	TGTGCCACCAGCAGAGATGTCAGCTCCTACGAGCAGTACTTC	CATSRDVSSYEQYF
NA	TRBD2	TRBJ2-7	14	TRBV7-3	TGTGCCAGCAGCTTTCGGGGAGGGGTACTGGAGCAGTACTTC	CASSFRGGVLEQYF
NA	TRBD1	TRBJ1-5	15	TRBV6-6	TGTGCCAGCAGGGGACAGGCTACTTCCAATCAGCCCCAGCATTTT	CASRGQATSNQPQHF
NA	NA	TRBJ2-2	16	TRBV19	TGTGCCAGTAGTATCCAACGAGCGCCTTCTGCCGGGGAGCTGTTTTTT	CASSIQRAPSAGELFF
NA	NA	TRBJ1-1	18	TRBV7-2	TGTGCCAGCAGCTTATACGGGTCGGGTGGAGTCGAATTTTCTGAGGCTTTCTTT	CASSLYGSGGVEFSEAFF
NA	TRBD1	TRBJ1-2	13	TRBV7-8	TGTGCCAGCACCCTAGGGACAGGGGGTAGCTACACCTTC	CASTLGTGGSYTF
NA	NA	TRBJ2-7	13	TRBV19	TGTGCCAGTAGTATAGACAGCTCCTACGAGCAGTACTTC	CASSIDSSYEQYF
NA	NA	TRBJ2-7	13	TRBV9	TGTGCCAGCAGCGTGGGCTCCCACTACGAGCAGTACTTC	CASSVGSHYEQYF
few	NA	TRBJ1-2	14	TRBV30	TGTGCCTGGAGTGTACCCACGAGGTTTTATGGCTACACCTTC	CAWSVPTRFYGYTF
NA	TRBD2	TRBJ2-3	19	TRBV2	TGTGCCAGCAGTAACCCCCCCGGGACTAGCGGGGGGGCGGGAGATACGCAGTATTTT	CASSNPPGTSGGAGDTQYF